This T cell receptor beta chain was observed in a study of blood T cell repertoires in COVID-19. Profiling relied on immunoSEQ multiplex PCR, and the TCRdb table lists in-frame clones only, not all of them. Of 120,000 or so clones in the sample, about four fifths were seen once. Germline CDR1 LGHNA, CDR2 YNFKEQ. This CDR3 is built from 16 residues. Losses at the gene ends were 4 bases for V and 4 bases for J; bases not matched to a gene: 10. The chain recombines TRBV4-2 with TRBJ1-1; 9 bases align to TRBD1. This clonotype was sampled from a woman between 50 and 59 years old with acute or convalescent COVID-19. Input material: peripheral blood. The chain's CDR3 is CASSPVGTGQFTEAFF. CDR3 sequence (DNA): TGTGCCAGCAGCCCCGTCGGGACAGGGCAGTTCACTGAAGCTTTCTTT.